This entry lists 5 T cell receptor beta chains sequenced from one sample in a study of graft-versus-host responses after intestinal transplantation. TCRdb's table, derived via immunoSEQ multiplex PCR, lists solely in-frame clones and lacks some. The sample carries about 90,000 clones, roughly 80% recorded once. Antigens for these TCRs are unknown. Sequencing used unstimulated CD4+ T cells sorted from spleen or lymph node cells, obtained before intestinal transplant. The receptors derive from a human donor who received an intestinal transplant.

This chain links TRBV6-5 with TRBJ2-7; D gene ambiguous. The V end was cut by 7 bases, the J end by 1 base, with 14 bases between. Germline values: CDR1 MNHEY, CDR2 SVGAGI. CDR3 size: 14 residues. The CDR3: CASTPTGRSYEQYF. The CDR3 DNA sequence: TGTGCCAGCACCCCGACCGGCAGGTCCTACGAGCAGTACTTC.

The chain combines TRBV2 with TRBJ2-1; 8 bases are a match to TRBD2. The J segment lost 6 bases and the V segment lost 8 bases, leaving 6 bases of the junction unmatched. CDR1 is SNHLY, CDR2 FYNNEI, per germline. This CDR3 region has 13 residues. The CDR3 here is CASGVLAANEQFF. In nucleotides, the CDR3 is TGTGCCAGCGGGGTACTAGCGGCCAATGAGCAGTTCTTC.

V is TRBV2 and J is TRBJ1-1; D is perhaps TRBD1 (6 bases). Trimming removed 3 bases at V and 4 bases at J, with 12 bases between. The germline gives CDR1 SNHLY, CDR2 FYNNEI. This CDR3 is 14 amino acids long. CDR3 protein: CASSERGSGTEAFF. CDR3 coding DNA: TGTGCCAGCAGTGAGAGGGGGAGCGGCACTGAAGCTTTCTTT.

The chain recombines TRBV7-9 with TRBJ1-1; D not resolved. Germline assignment: CDR1 SEHNR and CDR2 FQNEAQ (reference sequence). V lost 5 bases to trimming and J lost 3 bases, with 7 bases between them. This CDR3 has 12 amino acids. CDR3 residues: CASSPLYTEAFF. The CDR3 DNA sequence: TGTGCCAGCAGCCCCTTGTACACTGAAGCTTTCTTT.

This clone was counted between two and nine times. This chain's CDR3 is CAISEQLRTDTQYF. CDR3 sequence (DNA): TGTGCCATCAGTGAACAGCTGCGCACAGATACGCAGTATTTT. The chain is built from TRBV10-3 and TRBJ2-3; D not resolved. Germline V gene sequence: CDR1 ENHRY, CDR2 SYGVKD. The V gene lost 3 bases and the J gene lost 1 base, with 8 bases spanning the gap. The CDR3 extends over 14 amino acids.